This T cell receptor beta chain was recovered during a study of regulatory T cells in long-lasting Graves disease. Study-level information: By definition, persistent Graves' disease involved antithyroid drugs for over 5 years alongside positive TSH receptor antibodies.

Time point in this sample: persistent/refractory GD, antithyroid drugs over 5 years with positive TRAb. There was RNA extracted from PBMCs, and the TCR library was made from it. Findings and caveats of the study: Persistent Graves' patients had lower TCR diversity than newly diagnosed ones. Persistent disease favored TRBV28, TRBJ1-2 and TRBJ2-5.

This clonotype was recorded many times. Antigen unknown. Arm-PCR of CDR3 regions and iRepertoire HTBI primers were used to build TCR beta libraries. One entry per CDR3 protein results from TCRdb running MiXCR on the multiplex PCR reads. Among a few hundred thousand distinct CDR3 sequences listed, 20% to 25% were seen once. Germline values: CDR1 SGHRS, CDR2 YFSETQ. The CDR3 extends over 15 amino acids. Trimming took off 3 bases at V and 6 bases at J, with 13 bases between the two ends. This chain uses TRBV5-1 with TRBJ1-6; no firm D call. The source material was peripheral blood mononuclear cells (PBMCs), sampled when the disease was refractory, from a patient treated with antithyroid drugs. The clonotype comes from a female donor with Graves disease. The CDR3 DNA reads as TGCGCCAGCAGCTCCGGTGACGGTGGTAATTCACCCCTCCACTTT. Its translation: CASSSGDGGNSPLHF.